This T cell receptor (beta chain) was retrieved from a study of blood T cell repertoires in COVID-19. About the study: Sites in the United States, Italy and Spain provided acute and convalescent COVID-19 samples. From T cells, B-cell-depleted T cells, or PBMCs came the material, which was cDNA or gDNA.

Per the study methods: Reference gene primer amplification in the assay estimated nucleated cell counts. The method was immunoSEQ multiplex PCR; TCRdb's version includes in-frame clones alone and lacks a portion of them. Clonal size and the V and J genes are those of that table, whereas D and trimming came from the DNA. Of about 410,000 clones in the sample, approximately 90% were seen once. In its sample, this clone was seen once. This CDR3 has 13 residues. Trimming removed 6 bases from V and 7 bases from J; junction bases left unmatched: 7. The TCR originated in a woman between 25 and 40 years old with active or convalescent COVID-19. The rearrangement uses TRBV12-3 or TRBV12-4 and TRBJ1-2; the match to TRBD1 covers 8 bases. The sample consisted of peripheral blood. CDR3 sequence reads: CASSEQGDLGYTF. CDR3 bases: TGTGCCAGCAGCGAACAGGGGGACCTTGGCTACACCTTC.